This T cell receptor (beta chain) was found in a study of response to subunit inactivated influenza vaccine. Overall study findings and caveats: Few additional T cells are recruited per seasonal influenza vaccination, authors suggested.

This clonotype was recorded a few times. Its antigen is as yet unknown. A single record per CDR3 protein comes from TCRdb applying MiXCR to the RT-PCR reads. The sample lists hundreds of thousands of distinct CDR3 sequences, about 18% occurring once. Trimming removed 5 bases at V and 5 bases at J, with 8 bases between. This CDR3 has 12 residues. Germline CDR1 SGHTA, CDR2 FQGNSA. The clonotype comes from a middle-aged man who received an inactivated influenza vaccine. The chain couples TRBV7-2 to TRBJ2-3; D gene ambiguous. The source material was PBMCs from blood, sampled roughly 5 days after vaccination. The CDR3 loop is CASSPFRDTQYF. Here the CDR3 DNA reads TGTGCCAGCAGCCCCTTCCGAGATACGCAGTATTTT.